There are a few counts of the clone carrying this T cell receptor (beta chain). The primer mix had 60 Vbeta and 13 Jbeta primers. The assay was immunoSEQ multiplex PCR, and TCRdb's table has in-frame clones only and misses some. The sample gives over 75,000 clones, roughly 84% of which show up once; roughly 2.6% is in the top ten. This sample was taken from a study of cytomegalovirus exposure and HLA in healthy donors. Study at large: Unique TCRs from HLA-typed donors, some 85 million of them, were held in an early data release.

Germline V gene lookup returns CDR1 SGHVS and CDR2 FNYEAQ. Trimming took off 1 base at V and 10 bases at J, with 17 bases between the two ends. This CDR3 has 15 residues. The sample taken for sequencing was PBMCs. This chain uses TRBV7-6 with TRBJ2-1; tentatively, D is TRBD1 (5 bases). The receptor's source is a woman between 50 and 59 years old in good health and CMV-seronegative. Here the CDR3 reads CASSLDGSDDREQFF. In nucleotides, the CDR3 is TGTGCCAGCAGCTTAGACGGGTCGGACGACAGAGAGCAGTTCTTC.